The clone carrying this TCR beta chain has a count of ten or more. Its antigen is still unknown. This CDR3 is 14 amino acids long. The ends were cut back, 6 bases at V and 3 bases at J, with 15 bases in the middle. Germline loops: CDR1 MDHEN, CDR2 SYDVKM. The sample originates from a study of Graves' ophthalmopathy and Graves' hyperthyroidism. Looking at the study overall: Peripheral blood was gathered at first diagnosis, ahead of any treatment whatsoever. Findings of the study overall: Among thyroid clonotypes expanded above 0.001 frequency, most also appeared in blood.

Ages of hyperthyroidism patients ran from 18 to 65, and their diagnoses were new, under 2 months' duration. Scientists amplified the TCR beta CDR3 regions from RNA transcripts. After a first-round RT-PCR with HTBI primers, a second-round multiplex PCR was run. Using its own MiXCR run on the multiplex PCR reads, TCRdb lists one record per CDR3 protein. This sample has some 350,000 distinct CDR3 sequences, with roughly 17% found just once. This receptor was obtained from an adult woman with stable Graves' hyperthyroidism. The chain combines TRBV28 with TRBJ2-7; either TRBD1 or TRBD2 may supply D (5 bases each). The specimen sequenced was peripheral blood. CDR3 region: CASSPEGTNYEQYF. CDR3 coding DNA: TGTGCCAGCAGCCCCGAGGGGACGAACTACGAGCAGTACTTC. Supplemented by reference TRBV28 and TRBJ2-7, the full variable domain reads DVKVTQSSRYLVKRTGEKVFLECVQDMDHENMFWYRQDPGLGLRLIYFSYDVKMKEKGDIPEGYSVSREKKERFSLILESASTNQTSMYLCASSPEGTNYEQYFGPGTRLTVT.